Listed here are 14 T cell receptor beta chains from one sample, sequenced in a study of blood T cells in healthy people across ages. Next came a second PCR, run for about 7 to 12 cycles, which used a sample-barcoded 5' primer along with a J-beta primer mix. Using its own MiXCR run on the 5' RACE reads, TCRdb lists one record per CDR3 protein. The profile covers fewer than 2,000,000 distinct CDR3 sequences, with roughly 30% appearing a single time and approximately 10% taken by the ten largest. The sample comprised blood. These receptor sequences come from a woman aged 25 to 39 in good health.

The rearrangement joins TRBV27 to TRBJ1-6, with 7 bases that match TRBD1. Germline-derived CDR1 and CDR2 are MNHEY and SMNVEV (reference sequence). The V segment lost 0 bases and the J segment 7 bases; nucleotides outside the gene matches: 3. The CDR3 extends over 15 amino acids. The CDR3 DNA follows: TGTGCCAGCAGTTTATCGACAGGGACAAATTCACCCCTCCACTTT. This encodes CASSLSTGTNSPLHF.

This clonotype occurred many times. The chain links TRBV6-2 or TRBV6-3 to TRBJ2-5; the D gene is possibly TRBD2 (6 bases). Germline V CDR1 and CDR2: MNHEY, SVGEGT. V lost 5 bases and J 3 bases, leaving 16 bases between the germline ends. The CDR3 has 15 residues. CDR3 protein: CASSPRLRGKETQYF. CDR3 sequence (DNA): TGTGCCAGCAGTCCCCGACTCCGGGGGAAAGAGACCCAGTACTTC.

This sequence joins TRBV5-1 and TRBJ1-1; 7 nucleotides align to TRBD1. Germline V gene data show CDR1 as SGHRS and CDR2 as YFSETQ. The CDR3 spans 17 residues. The V gene end was trimmed by 0 bases and the J gene end by 6 bases; junction bases not matched to a gene: 14. CDR3 DNA: TGCGCCAGCAGCTTGGGGGTCGAGGGACAGCGAAGTTCTGAAGCTTTCTTT. Protein sequence: CASSLGVEGQRSSEAFF.

This rearrangement joins TRBV27 to TRBJ2-7; a possible D gene is TRBD2 (5 bases). CDR3 length: 17 residues. The germline CDR1 and CDR2 sequences are MNHEY and SMNVEV (reference sequence). V was shortened by 3 bases and J by 0 bases, with 18 bases between the two germline ends. The CDR3 nucleotides read TGTGCCAGCAGTTTCGCGGACTCCCTTTTTAGCTCCTACGAGCAGTACTTC. Its translation is CASSFADSLFSSYEQYF.

The chain recombines TRBV7-8 with TRBJ2-1; a weak D match, TRBD1 (5 bases). In germline, CDR1 is SGHVS, CDR2 FQNEAQ. CDR3 length equals 20 residues. V was cut by 1 base and J by 5 bases, with 27 bases left in between. Here the CDR3 reads CASSLDDDKDTITTDNEQFF. CDR3 in DNA: TGTGCCAGCAGCTTAGACGATGATAAGGACACAATTACTACGGACAATGAGCAGTTCTTC.

The rearrangement joins TRBV7-9 to TRBJ2-7; TRBD1 matches 7 bases. After removal of 1 base from V and 5 bases from J, the junction contained 5 bases not matched to a gene. The V gene's germline CDR1 is SEHNR and CDR2 FQNEAQ (reference sequence). This CDR3 comprises 14 residues. The CDR3 DNA sequence: TGTGCCAGCAGCTTAGGAGTCCAGGGGGACGAGCAGTACTTC. It translates to CASSLGVQGDEQYF.

The chain carries TRBV11-1 and TRBJ2-7; D possibly corresponds to TRBD2 (6 bases). CDR3 size: 13 residues. V lost 9 bases and J 3 bases, leaving 15 bases between the germline ends. Germline CDR1 reads SGHAT; CDR2 reads FQDESV (reference sequence). CDR3 in DNA: TGTGCCAGATTGCGGGGTCAAGGCTACGAGCAGTACTTC. Translated, it gives CARLRGQGYEQYF.

V and J are TRBV6-6 and TRBJ1-2; TRBD1 might be the D (5 bases). The CDR3 totals 15 residues. V was cut by 2 bases and J by 0 bases, with 10 bases left in between. CDR1 and CDR2 from the germline V gene are MNHNY and SVGAGI (reference sequence). CDR3 nucleotide sequence: TGTGCCAGCAGTTACGACAGTAGAGCTAACTATGGCTACACCTTC. The encoded protein is CASSYDSRANYGYTF.

This clonotype was detected a few times. The chain couples TRBV18 to TRBJ1-4, with D unresolved. The CDR3 sequence is 16 residues long. CDR1 is KGHSH and CDR2 is LQKENI in the germline V gene. V was trimmed by 2 bases and J by 0 bases, leaving 10 bases between them. Written as DNA, the CDR3 is TGTGCCAGCTCACCAAGGCAGGATGCAACTAATGAAAAACTGTTTTTT. Encoded protein: CASSPRQDATNEKLFF. The full variable domain, completed using reference TRBV18 and TRBJ1-4, is NAGVMQNPRHLVRRRGQEARLRCSPMKGHSHVYWYRQLPEEGLKFMVYLQKENIIDESGMPKERFSAEFPKEGPSILRIQQVVRGDSAAYFCASSPRQDATNEKLFFGSGTQLSVL.

This sequence joins TRBV7-9 and TRBJ1-2; D not certain. The V end was cut by 6 bases, the J end by 8 bases, with 22 bases between. Germline V lookup: CDR1 SEHNR, CDR2 FQNEAQ (reference sequence). The CDR3 totals 15 residues. The CDR3 loop reads CASRPARRGSDGYTF. DNA of the CDR3: TGTGCCAGCAGACCAGCGAGGCGGGGTTCAGACGGCTACACCTTC.

V gene TRBV11-3 combines with J gene TRBJ2-1, with D tentatively TRBD2 (6 bases). Germline lookup yields CDR1 SGHNT and CDR2 YENEEA. The CDR3 loop spans 15 amino acids. V was trimmed by 3 bases and J by 12 bases, leaving 21 bases between them. DNA of the CDR3: TGTGCCAGCAGCTTGGGTGGGTCGGGGGATTATGGGCAGTTCTTC. Translating it yields CASSLGGSGDYGQFF. Full variable domain (missing parts from reference TRBV11-3 and TRBJ2-1): EAGVVQSPRYKIIEKKQPVAFWCNPISGHNTLYWYLQNLGQGPELLIRYENEEAVDDSQLPKDRFSAERLKGVDSTLKIQPAELGDSAVYLCASSLGGSGDYGQFFGPGTRLTVL.

V gene TRBV14 combines with J gene TRBJ2-2; TRBD1 matches 9 bases. Trimming cost V 4 bases and J 7 bases; bases outside gene matches: 10. Germline V CDR1 and CDR2: SGHDN, FVKESK. The CDR3 consists of 16 residues. The CDR3 loop is CASSLPGQGYGGELFF. The CDR3 coding sequence is TGTGCCAGCAGCCTCCCGGGACAGGGATACGGCGGGGAGCTGTTTTTT.

The V and J genes are TRBV20-1 and TRBJ2-1; D might be TRBD2 (5 bases). This CDR3 contains 14 residues. Germline lookup yields CDR1 DFQATT and CDR2 SNEGSKA (reference sequence). Trimming took off 5 bases at V and 0 bases at J, with 11 bases between the two ends. CDR3 DNA: TGCAGTGCTGCCCCGGGAACCTCCTACAATGAGCAGTTCTTC. Translated: CSAAPGTSYNEQFF.

This clonotype was recorded many times. This chain joins TRBV28 and TRBJ1-5; tentative D call: TRBD1 (5 bases). V lost 7 bases, J lost 1 base, and 11 bases lay in between. Germline V lookup: CDR1 MDHEN, CDR2 SYDVKM. The CDR3 runs 14 residues. CDR3 coding DNA: TGTGCCAGCATTGCAGGGACGAGCAATCAGCCCCAGCATTTT. The encoded protein is CASIAGTSNQPQHF.